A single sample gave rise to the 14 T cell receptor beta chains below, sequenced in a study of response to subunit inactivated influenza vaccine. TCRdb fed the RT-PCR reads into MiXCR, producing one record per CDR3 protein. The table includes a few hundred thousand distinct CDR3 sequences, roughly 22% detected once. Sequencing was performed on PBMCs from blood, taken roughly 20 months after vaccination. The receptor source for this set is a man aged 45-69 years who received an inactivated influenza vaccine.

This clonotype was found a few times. CDR3: CASSDGTGPYNSPLHF. The CDR3 coding sequence is TGTGCCAGCAGCGATGGGACGGGACCTTATAATTCACCCCTCCACTTT. This chain uses TRBV7-2 with TRBJ1-6, with a weak D call TRBD1 (5 bases). The V end lost 5 bases, the J end lost 4 bases, and 15 bases lay between the germline ends. Germline V gene data show CDR1 as SGHTA and CDR2 as FQGNSA. This CDR3 has 16 amino acids.

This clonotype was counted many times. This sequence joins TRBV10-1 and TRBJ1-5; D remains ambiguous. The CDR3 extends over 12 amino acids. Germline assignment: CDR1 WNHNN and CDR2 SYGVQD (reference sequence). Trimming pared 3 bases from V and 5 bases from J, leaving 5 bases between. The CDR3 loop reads CASSDWDQPQHF. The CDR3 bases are TGCGCCAGCAGTGACTGGGATCAGCCCCAGCATTTT.

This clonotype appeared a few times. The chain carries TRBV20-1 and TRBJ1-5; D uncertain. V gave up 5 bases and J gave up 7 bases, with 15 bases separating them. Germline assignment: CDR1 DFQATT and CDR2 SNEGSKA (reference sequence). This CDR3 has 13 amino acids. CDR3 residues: CSAGLVRGQPQHF. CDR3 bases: TGCAGTGCTGGACTGGTTCGAGGGCAGCCCCAGCATTTT.

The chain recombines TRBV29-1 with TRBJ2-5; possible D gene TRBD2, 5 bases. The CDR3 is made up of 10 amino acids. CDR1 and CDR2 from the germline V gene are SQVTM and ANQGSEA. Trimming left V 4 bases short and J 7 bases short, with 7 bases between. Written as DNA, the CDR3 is TGCAGCGTTGTAGAGGGGACCCAGTACTTC. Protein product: CSVVEGTQYF.

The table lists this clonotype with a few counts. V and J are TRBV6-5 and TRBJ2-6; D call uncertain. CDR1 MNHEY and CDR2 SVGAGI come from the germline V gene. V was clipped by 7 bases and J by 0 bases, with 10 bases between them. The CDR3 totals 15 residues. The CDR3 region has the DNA TGTGCCAGCATTTTTAAGGGCTCTGGGGCCAACGTCCTGACTTTC. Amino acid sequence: CASIFKGSGANVLTF.

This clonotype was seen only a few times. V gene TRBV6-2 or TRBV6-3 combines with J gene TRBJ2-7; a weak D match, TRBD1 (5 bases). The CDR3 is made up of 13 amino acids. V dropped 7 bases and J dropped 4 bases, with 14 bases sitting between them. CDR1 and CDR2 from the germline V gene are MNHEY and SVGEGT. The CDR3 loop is CASNDPGKYEQYF. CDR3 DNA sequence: TGTGCCAGCAACGACCCAGGGAAATACGAGCAGTACTTC.

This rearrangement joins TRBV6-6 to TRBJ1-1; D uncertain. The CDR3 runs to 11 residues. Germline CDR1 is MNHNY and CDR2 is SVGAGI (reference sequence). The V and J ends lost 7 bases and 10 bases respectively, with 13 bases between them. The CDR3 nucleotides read TGTGCCAGCACCAAGGCCCGTGGAGCTTTCTTT. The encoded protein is CASTKARGAFF.

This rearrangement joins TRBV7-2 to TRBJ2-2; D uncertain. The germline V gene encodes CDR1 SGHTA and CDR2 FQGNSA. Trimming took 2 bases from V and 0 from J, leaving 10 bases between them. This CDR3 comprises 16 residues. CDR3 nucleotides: TGTGCCAGCAGCTTATACGCGGTTCCGAACACCGGGGAGCTGTTTTTT. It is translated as CASSLYAVPNTGELFF.

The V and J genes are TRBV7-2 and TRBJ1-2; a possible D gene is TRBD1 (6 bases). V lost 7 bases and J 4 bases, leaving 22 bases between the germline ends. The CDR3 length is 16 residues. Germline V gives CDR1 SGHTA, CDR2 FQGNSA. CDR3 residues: CASNKEKGGNLYGYTF. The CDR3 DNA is TGTGCCAGCAACAAAGAAAAAGGGGGAAATCTCTATGGCTACACCTTC.

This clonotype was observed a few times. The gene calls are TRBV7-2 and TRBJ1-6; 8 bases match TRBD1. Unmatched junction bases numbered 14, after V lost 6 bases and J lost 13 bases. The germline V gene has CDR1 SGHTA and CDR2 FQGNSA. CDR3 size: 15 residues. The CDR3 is CASSFTGGSRSPLHF. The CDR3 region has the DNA TGTGCCAGCAGTTTTACAGGGGGTAGTCGTAGTCCCCTCCACTTT.

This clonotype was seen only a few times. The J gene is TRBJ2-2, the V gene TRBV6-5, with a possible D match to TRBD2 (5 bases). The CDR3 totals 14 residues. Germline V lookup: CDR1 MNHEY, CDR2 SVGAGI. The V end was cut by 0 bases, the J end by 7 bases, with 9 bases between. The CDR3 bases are TGTGCCAGCAGTTACTCGACCCGGGGCGGGGAGCTGTTTTTT. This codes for CASSYSTRGGELFF.

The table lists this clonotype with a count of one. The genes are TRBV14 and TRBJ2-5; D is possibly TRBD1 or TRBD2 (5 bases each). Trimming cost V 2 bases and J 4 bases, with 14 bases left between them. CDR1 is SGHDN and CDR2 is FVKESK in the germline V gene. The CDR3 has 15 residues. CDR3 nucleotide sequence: TGTGCCAGCAGCCAATGGGGCCGAGGGGTAGAGACCCAGTACTTC. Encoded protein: CASSQWGRGVETQYF.

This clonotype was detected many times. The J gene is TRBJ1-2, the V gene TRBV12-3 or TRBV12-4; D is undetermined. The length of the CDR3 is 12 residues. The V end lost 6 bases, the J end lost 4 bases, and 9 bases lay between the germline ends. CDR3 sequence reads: CASSSGPYGYTF. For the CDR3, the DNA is TGTGCCAGCAGCTCCGGACCCTATGGCTACACCTTC.

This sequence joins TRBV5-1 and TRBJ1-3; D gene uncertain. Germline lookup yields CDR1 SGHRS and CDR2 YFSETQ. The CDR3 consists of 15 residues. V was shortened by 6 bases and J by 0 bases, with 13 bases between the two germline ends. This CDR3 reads CASKPDGSSGNTIYF. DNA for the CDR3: TGCGCCAGCAAGCCTGACGGCAGCTCTGGAAACACCATATATTTT.